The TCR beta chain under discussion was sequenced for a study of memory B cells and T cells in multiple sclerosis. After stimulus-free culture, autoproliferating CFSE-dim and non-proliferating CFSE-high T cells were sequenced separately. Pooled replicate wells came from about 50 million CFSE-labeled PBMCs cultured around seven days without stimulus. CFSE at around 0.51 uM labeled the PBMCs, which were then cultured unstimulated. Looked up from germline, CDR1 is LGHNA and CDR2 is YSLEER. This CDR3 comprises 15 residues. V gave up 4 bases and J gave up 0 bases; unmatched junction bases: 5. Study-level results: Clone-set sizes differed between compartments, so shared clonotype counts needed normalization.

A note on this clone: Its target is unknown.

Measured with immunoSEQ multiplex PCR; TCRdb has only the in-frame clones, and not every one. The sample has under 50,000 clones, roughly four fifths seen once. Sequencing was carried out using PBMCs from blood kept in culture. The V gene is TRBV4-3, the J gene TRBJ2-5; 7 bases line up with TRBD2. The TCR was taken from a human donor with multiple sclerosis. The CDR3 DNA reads TGCGCCAGCAGCCGTAGCGGGTTGTACCAAGAGACCCAGTACTTC. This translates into CASSRSGLYQETQYF.